These 28 T cell receptor beta chains were sequenced from one sample in a study of blood T cell repertoires in COVID-19. The protocol was immunoSEQ multiplex PCR, while the TCRdb copy is restricted to in-frame clones and leaves out a portion. Of roughly 200,000 clones in the sample, over 75% are singletons; the top ten hold 2.5% to 3%. Sample: peripheral blood. Every receptor here comes from a woman older than 75 with active or convalescent COVID-19.

The CDR3 nucleotides are TGTGCCAGCAACCCGACAGGGGATGACTATGGCTACACCTTC. Translating it yields CASNPTGDDYGYTF. V is TRBV6-5 and J is TRBJ1-2, with 8 bases aligning to TRBD1. The J segment lost 3 bases and the V segment lost 7 bases, leaving 7 bases of the junction unmatched. Germline CDR1 is MNHEY and CDR2 is SVGAGI. The CDR3 runs 14 residues.

The V gene is TRBV7-2, the J gene TRBJ2-3, with 14 nucleotides matching TRBD2. Germline V lookup: CDR1 SGHTA, CDR2 FQGNSA. The CDR3 contains 15 residues. The J segment lost 9 bases and the V segment lost 1 base, leaving 3 bases of the junction unmatched. CDR3 bases: TGTGCCAGCAGCTTAGGACTAGCGGGGGGGCAAACGCAGTATTTT. Translated, it gives CASSLGLAGGQTQYF.

V usage is TRBV11-3 and J usage is TRBJ1-5, with D perhaps TRBD1 (6 bases). Germline V gives CDR1 SGHNT, CDR2 YENEEA. This CDR3 has 18 residues. V dropped 2 bases and J dropped 2 bases, with 19 bases sitting between them. CDR3 bases: TGTGCCAGCAGCTTAAAGGAGCCTGAATCAGGGGGCAATCAGCCCCAGCATTTT. Translation: CASSLKEPESGGNQPQHF.

This chain connects TRBV4-3 to TRBJ2-1; no reliable D call. The V end lost 0 bases, the J end lost 7 bases, and 7 bases lay between the germline ends. Germline values: CDR1 LGHNA, CDR2 YSLEER. The CDR3 spans 13 residues. The CDR3 loop is CASSQDPGNEQFF. Written as DNA, the CDR3 is TGCGCCAGCAGCCAAGACCCAGGTAATGAGCAGTTCTTC.

The chain employs TRBV5-1 and TRBJ1-6; the match to TRBD1 covers 10 bases. Germline CDR1 is SGHRS and CDR2 is YFSETQ. CDR3 size: 15 residues. The V gene end was trimmed by 3 bases and the J gene end by 8 bases; junction bases not matched to a gene: 5. CDR3 coding DNA: TGCGCCAGCAGCTGGGGGGACAGGGGTGATTCACCCCTCCACTTT. Translated, it gives CASSWGDRGDSPLHF. The entire variable domain, with the rest obtained from reference TRBV5-1 and TRBJ1-6, is as follows: KAGVTQTPRYLIKTRGQQVTLSCSPISGHRSVSWYQQTPGQGLQFLFEYFSETQRNKGNFPGRFSGRQFSNSRSEMNVSTLELGDSALYLCASSWGDRGDSPLHFGNGTRLTVT.

The DNA of the CDR3 is TGTGCCAGCAGCTTCTATCGTTCGGCGGACTCTTTGTCCTACAATGAGCAGTTCTTC. The encoded protein is CASSFYRSADSLSYNEQFF. This sequence joins TRBV13 and TRBJ2-1, with D tentatively TRBD2 (5 bases). Trimming cost V 3 bases and J 1 base, with 22 bases left between them. The germline V gene encodes CDR1 PRHDT and CDR2 FYEKMQ (reference sequence). This CDR3 comprises 19 residues. The full variable domain, completed using reference TRBV13 and TRBJ2-1, is AAGVIQSPRHLIKEKRETATLKCYPIPRHDTVYWYQQGPGQDPQFLISFYEKMQSDKGSIPDRFSAQQFSDYHSELNMSSLELGDSALYFCASSFYRSADSLSYNEQFFGPGTRLTVL.

V is TRBV15 and J is TRBJ2-7; 8 bases fit TRBD1. This CDR3 has 15 amino acids. Germline CDR1 and CDR2: LNHNV and YYDKDF (reference sequence). Trimming removed 2 bases from V and 6 bases from J; junction bases left unmatched: 9. CDR3 DNA: TGTGCCACCAGCAGATACGGGACAGGAGCGGCCGAGCAGTACTTC. Translation gives CATSRYGTGAAEQYF.

The chain has TRBV10-1 and TRBJ2-4; the D gene is possibly TRBD1 (7 bases). The germline gives CDR1 WNHNN, CDR2 SYGVQD (reference sequence). The V and J ends lost 5 bases and 2 bases respectively, with 16 bases between them. The CDR3 extends over 16 amino acids. The CDR3 loop reads CASSRPRGEPKNIQYF. The DNA for the CDR3 is TGCGCCAGCAGTCGCCCCAGGGGGGAGCCCAAAAACATTCAGTACTTC.

V usage is TRBV11-2 and J usage is TRBJ1-1; D unclear. Germline CDR1 reads SGHAT; CDR2 reads FQNNGV. The CDR3 sequence is 13 residues long. Trimming took 4 bases from V and 7 from J, leaving 13 bases between them. CDR3 nucleotides: TGTGCCAGCAGCTGGGCGGGAGGATTTGAAGCTTTCTTT. It yields the protein CASSWAGGFEAFF.

The genes are TRBV30 and TRBJ1-6; D uncertain. The V end was cut by 0 bases, the J end by 5 bases, with 8 bases between. The germline V gene has CDR1 GTSNPN and CDR2 SVGIG (reference sequence). The CDR3 spans 14 residues. CDR3 protein: CAWSVRQDNSPLHF. The CDR3, as DNA: TGTGCCTGGAGTGTTCGCCAGGATAATTCACCCCTCCACTTT.

This clone was seen only once. This sequence joins TRBV29-1 and TRBJ2-6; a weak D match, TRBD2 (6 bases). CDR3 length equals 16 residues. Trimming took off 1 base at V and 4 bases at J, with 14 bases between the two ends. Germline V gives CDR1 SQVTM, CDR2 ANQGSEA. The CDR3: CSVEGKGGSGANVLTF. The DNA of the CDR3 is TGCAGCGTTGAAGGAAAAGGAGGGTCCGGGGCCAACGTCCTGACTTTC.

The rearrangement links TRBV6-1 to TRBJ1-1, with 10 bases lining up with TRBD1. V dropped 1 base and J dropped 3; count of bases not matched to a gene: 8. From germline, CDR1 is MNHNS and CDR2 SASEGT. This CDR3 is built from 17 residues. CDR3 loop: CASSEGRDRGRYTEAFF. The CDR3 bases are TGTGCCAGCAGTGAAGGGAGGGACAGGGGAAGGTACACTGAAGCTTTCTTT.

The chain carries TRBV3-1 (or the pseudogene TRBV3-2) and TRBJ2-5, with 10 bases identical to TRBD2. CDR3 length equals 18 residues. With 4 bases clipped from V and 2 bases from J, the junction kept 13 bases outside the gene matches. The V gene's germline CDR1 is LGHDT and CDR2 YNNKEL (reference sequence). The CDR3 reads CASSRGGASGGRQETQYF. The CDR3 DNA follows: TGTGCCAGCAGCCGGGGAGGGGCTAGCGGGGGCCGACAAGAGACCCAGTACTTC.

The chain recombines TRBV13 with TRBJ2-6; TRBD2 might be the D (5 bases). Trimming took 3 bases from V and 3 from J, leaving 9 bases between them. Germline values: CDR1 PRHDT, CDR2 FYEKMQ (reference sequence). CDR3 length equals 15 residues. In DNA, the CDR3 is TGTGCCAGCAGCTTGAGGGTGGATGGGGCCAACGTCCTGACTTTC. Its translation is CASSLRVDGANVLTF.

The chain combines TRBV10-1 with TRBJ2-5; 7 nucleotides agree with TRBD2. This CDR3 is built from 14 residues. V shed 10 bases and J 2 bases; nucleotides not matched to a gene: 10. CDR1 WNHNN and CDR2 SYGVQD come from the germline V gene (reference sequence). The CDR3 loop is CANLGAGWQETQYF. The CDR3 coding sequence is TGCGCCAACCTGGGAGCGGGGTGGCAAGAGACCCAGTACTTC.

The chain couples TRBV24-1 to TRBJ1-2, with D unclear. The CDR3 sequence is 13 residues long. Trimming took off 4 bases at V and 4 bases at J, with 9 bases between the two ends. Germline V lookup: CDR1 KGHDR, CDR2 SFDVKD. The CDR3 DNA sequence: TGTGCCACCAGTGAGACACGGTTCTATGGCTACACCTTC. It specifies CATSETRFYGYTF.

The chain couples TRBV20-1 to TRBJ2-4, with D uncertain. CDR3 length equals 17 residues. CDR1 DFQATT and CDR2 SNEGSKA come from the germline V gene (reference sequence). V lost 3 bases and J lost 3, with 21 bases in between. The chain's CDR3 is CSASEVHSLSGKNIQYF. CDR3 in DNA: TGCAGTGCTAGTGAGGTTCATTCCCTTTCAGGCAAAAACATTCAGTACTTC.

The rearrangement uses TRBV5-1 and TRBJ1-1, with TRBD1 identical over 9 bases. The CDR3 has 12 amino acids. CDR1 SGHRS and CDR2 YFSETQ come from the germline V gene. V was clipped by 4 bases and J by 8 bases; unmatched bases: 3. The CDR3 is CASSTGTGEAFF. Here the CDR3 DNA reads TGCGCCAGCAGCACCGGGACAGGGGAAGCTTTCTTT.

The chain has TRBV11-1 and TRBJ2-7; 7 positions agree with TRBD1. In germline, CDR1 is SGHAT, CDR2 FQDESV (reference sequence). CDR3 size: 14 residues. V was pared by 3 bases and J by 9 bases, with 11 bases of the junction left unmatched. This CDR3 reads CASSFSRQGDGQYF. The CDR3 DNA reads as TGTGCCAGCAGCTTTTCTCGGCAGGGGGACGGGCAGTACTTC.

This clone was detected only a few times. The rearrangement uses TRBV7-9 and TRBJ1-1; TRBD1 matches 8 bases. Germline CDR1 and CDR2: SEHNR and FQNEAQ (reference sequence). The CDR3 extends over 13 amino acids. With 5 bases clipped from V and 6 bases from J, the junction kept 5 bases outside the gene matches. This CDR3 reads CASSGQGAAEAFF. CDR3 DNA sequence: TGTGCCAGCAGCGGACAGGGTGCGGCTGAAGCTTTCTTT. Together with reference TRBV7-9 and TRBJ1-1, the CDR3 gives the full variable domain: DTGVSQNPRHKITKRGQNVTFRCDPISEHNRLYWYRQTLGQGPEFLTYFQNEAQLEKSRLLSDRFSAERPKGSFSTLEIQRTEQGDSAMYLCASSGQGAAEAFFGQGTRLTVV.

This clone was seen just once. One end of the junction varies from germline; a read error may be responsible. The V call is TRBV30, the J call TRBJ2-7; D is undetermined. This CDR3 contains 11 residues. The germline V gene encodes CDR1 GTSNPN and CDR2 SVGIG (reference sequence). The CDR3 reads CAWSWSALGGF. In nucleotides, the CDR3 is TGTGCCTGGAGTTGGTCGGCCCTAGGTGGCTTC.

The chain links TRBV2 to TRBJ2-7; 7 bases align to TRBD2. The germline CDR1 and CDR2 sequences are SNHLY and FYNNEI. After removal of 6 bases from V and 2 bases from J, the junction contained 10 bases not matched to a gene. CDR3 length equals 15 residues. The CDR3 is CASSAWEGQTYEQYF. The CDR3 DNA is TGTGCCAGCAGCGCATGGGAGGGCCAGACCTACGAGCAGTACTTC.

This chain uses TRBV21-1 with TRBJ1-5; the table names TRBD1, a call not compared with the DNA. TRBV21-1 is a known pseudogene. This CDR3 is built from 14 residues. Here the CDR3 reads CASSNRQNNQPQHF. CDR3 DNA sequence: TGTGCCAGCAGCAATCGACAGAACAATCAGCCCCAGCATTTT.

The rearrangement links TRBV28 to TRBJ1-3; D unclear. V lost 2 bases and J 1 base, leaving 9 bases between the germline ends. This CDR3 region has 15 residues. Germline assignment: CDR1 MDHEN and CDR2 SYDVKM. The CDR3 nucleotides are TGTGCCAGCAGTTTACTCCCAGGTTCTGGAAACACCATATATTTT. Its protein is CASSLLPGSGNTIYF.

The chain uses TRBV5-6 and TRBJ2-5; D unclear. V lost 6 bases and J lost 4, with 13 bases in between. CDR3 length: 13 residues. Germline V CDR1 and CDR2: SGHDT, YYEEEE. The CDR3 region has the DNA TGTGCCAGCAACACAAGAGGTTTAGAGACCCAGTACTTC. Protein product: CASNTRGLETQYF.

The chain carries TRBV19 and TRBJ2-3; TRBD2 matches at 11 bases. CDR1 and CDR2 from the germline V gene are LNHDA and SQIVND (reference sequence). The CDR3 totals 15 residues. The ends lost 10 bases at V and 0 bases at J; junction bases unmatched: 6. The CDR3 region is CATSIAGGSTDTQYF. The CDR3 bases are TGTGCCACCTCAATAGCGGGGGGGAGCACAGATACGCAGTATTTT.

The rearrangement uses TRBV7-9 and TRBJ1-5, with 9 positions matching TRBD1. Germline assignment: CDR1 SEHNR and CDR2 FQNEAQ (reference sequence). This CDR3 comprises 17 residues. The V gene end was trimmed by 5 bases and the J gene end by 4 bases; junction bases not matched to a gene: 12. The DNA for the CDR3 is TGTGCCAGCAGCGCCATTACTACTGGGACAGGGAATCAGCCCCAGCATTTT. It specifies CASSAITTGTGNQPQHF.

The sample holds a few counts of this clone. This chain joins TRBV19 and TRBJ2-7; perhaps TRBD1 as D (6 bases). The CDR3 is 14 amino acids. Per the germline V gene, CDR1 is LNHDA and CDR2 is SQIVND (reference sequence). Trimming stripped 8 bases from V and 0 bases from J, with 14 bases between. This CDR3 is CASSNHRVSYEQYF. The CDR3 DNA follows: TGTGCCAGTTCTAATCACAGGGTCTCCTACGAGCAGTACTTC. Filled out from reference TRBV19 and TRBJ2-7, the complete variable domain reads DGGITQSPKYLFRKEGQNVTLSCEQNLNHDAMYWYRQDPGQGLRLIYYSQIVNDFQKGDIAEGYSVSREKKESFPLTVTSAQKNPTAFYLCASSNHRVSYEQYFGPGTRLTVT.